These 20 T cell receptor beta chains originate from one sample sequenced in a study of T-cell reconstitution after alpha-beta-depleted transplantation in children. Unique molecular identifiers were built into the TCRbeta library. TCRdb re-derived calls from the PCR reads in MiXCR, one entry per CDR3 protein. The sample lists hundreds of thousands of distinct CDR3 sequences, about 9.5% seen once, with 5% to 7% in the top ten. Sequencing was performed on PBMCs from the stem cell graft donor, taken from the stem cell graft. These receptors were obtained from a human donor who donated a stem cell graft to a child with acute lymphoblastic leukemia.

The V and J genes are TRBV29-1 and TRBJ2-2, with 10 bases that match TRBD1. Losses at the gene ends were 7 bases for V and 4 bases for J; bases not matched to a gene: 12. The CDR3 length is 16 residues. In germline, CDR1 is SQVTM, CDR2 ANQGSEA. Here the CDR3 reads CSGGTGAQVSTGELFF. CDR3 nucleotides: TGCAGCGGCGGGACAGGGGCGCAAGTTAGCACCGGGGAGCTGTTTTTT.

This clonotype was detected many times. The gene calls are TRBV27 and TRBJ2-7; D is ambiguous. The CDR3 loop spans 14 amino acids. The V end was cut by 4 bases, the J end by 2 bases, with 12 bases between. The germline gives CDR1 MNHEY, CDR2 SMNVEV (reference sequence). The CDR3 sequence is CASSSPLLAYEQYF. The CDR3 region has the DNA TGTGCCAGCAGTTCCCCACTTCTTGCCTACGAGCAGTACTTC.

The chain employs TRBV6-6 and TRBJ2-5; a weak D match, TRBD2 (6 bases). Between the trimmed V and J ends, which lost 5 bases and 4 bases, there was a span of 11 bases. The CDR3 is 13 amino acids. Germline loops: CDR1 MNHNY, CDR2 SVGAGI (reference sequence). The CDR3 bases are TGTGCCAGCAGTAACGGGGGAGGAGAGACCCAGTACTTC. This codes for CASSNGGGETQYF.

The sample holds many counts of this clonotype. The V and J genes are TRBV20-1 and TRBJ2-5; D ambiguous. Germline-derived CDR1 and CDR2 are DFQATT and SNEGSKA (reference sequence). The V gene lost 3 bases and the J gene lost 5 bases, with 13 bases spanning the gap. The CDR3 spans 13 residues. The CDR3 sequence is CSASYVTGETQYF. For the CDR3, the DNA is TGCAGTGCTAGCTATGTGACCGGGGAGACCCAGTACTTC.

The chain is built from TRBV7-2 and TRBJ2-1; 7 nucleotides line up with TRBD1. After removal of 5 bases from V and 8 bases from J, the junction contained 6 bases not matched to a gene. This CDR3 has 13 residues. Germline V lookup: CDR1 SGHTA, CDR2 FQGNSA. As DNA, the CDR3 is TGTGCCAGCAGCGTGACAGGGTTCGATGAGCAGTTCTTC. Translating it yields CASSVTGFDEQFF.

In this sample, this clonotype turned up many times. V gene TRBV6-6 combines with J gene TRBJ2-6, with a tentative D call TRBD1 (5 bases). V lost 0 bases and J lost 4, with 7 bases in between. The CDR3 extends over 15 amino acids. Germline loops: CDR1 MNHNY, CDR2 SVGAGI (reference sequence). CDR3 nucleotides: TGTGCCAGCAGTTACTCAGGGGAAGGGGCCAACGTCCTGACTTTC. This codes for CASSYSGEGANVLTF.

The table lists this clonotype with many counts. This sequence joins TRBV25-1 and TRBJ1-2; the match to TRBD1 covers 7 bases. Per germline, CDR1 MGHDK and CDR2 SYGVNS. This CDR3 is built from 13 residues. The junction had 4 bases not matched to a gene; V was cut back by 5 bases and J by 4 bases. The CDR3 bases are TGTGCCAGCAGTCAGGGGGACGGCTATGGCTACACCTTC. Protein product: CASSQGDGYGYTF.

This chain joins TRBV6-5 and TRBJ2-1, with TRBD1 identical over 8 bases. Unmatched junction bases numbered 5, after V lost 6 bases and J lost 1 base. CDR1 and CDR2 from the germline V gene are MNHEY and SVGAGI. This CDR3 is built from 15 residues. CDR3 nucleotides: TGTGCCAGCAGCTACAGGGGGAAATCCTACAATGAGCAGTTCTTC. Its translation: CASSYRGKSYNEQFF.

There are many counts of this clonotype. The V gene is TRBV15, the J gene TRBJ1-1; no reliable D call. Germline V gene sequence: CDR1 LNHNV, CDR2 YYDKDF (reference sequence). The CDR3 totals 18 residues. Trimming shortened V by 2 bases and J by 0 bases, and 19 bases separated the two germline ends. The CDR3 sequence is CATSRTPIKGALNTEAFF. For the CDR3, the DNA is TGTGCCACCAGCAGAACGCCCATAAAGGGAGCCTTGAACACTGAAGCTTTCTTT.

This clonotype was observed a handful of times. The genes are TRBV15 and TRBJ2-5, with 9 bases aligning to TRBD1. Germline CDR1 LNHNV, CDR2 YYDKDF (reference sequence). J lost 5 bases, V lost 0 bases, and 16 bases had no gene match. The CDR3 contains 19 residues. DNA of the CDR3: TGTGCCACCAGCAGAGACCTCTTAAGGACAGGGGCGCTCCGGGAGACCCAGTACTTC. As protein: CATSRDLLRTGALRETQYF.

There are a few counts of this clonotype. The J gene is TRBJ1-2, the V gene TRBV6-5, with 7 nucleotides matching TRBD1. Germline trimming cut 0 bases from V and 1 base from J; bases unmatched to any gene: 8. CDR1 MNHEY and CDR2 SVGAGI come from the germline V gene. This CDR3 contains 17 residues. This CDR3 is CASSYSMSRGINYGYTF. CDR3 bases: TGTGCCAGCAGTTACTCGATGAGCAGGGGGATTAACTATGGCTACACCTTC.

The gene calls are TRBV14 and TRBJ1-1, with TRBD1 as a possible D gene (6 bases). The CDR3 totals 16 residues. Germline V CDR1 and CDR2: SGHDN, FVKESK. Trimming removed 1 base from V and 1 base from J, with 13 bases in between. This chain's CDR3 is CASSQAGAVWNTEAFF. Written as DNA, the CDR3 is TGTGCCAGCAGCCAAGCGGGGGCTGTATGGAACACTGAAGCTTTCTTT.

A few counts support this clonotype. The CDR3 sequence: CASSPLQALGGYTF. Written as DNA, the CDR3 is TGTGCCAGCAGTCCTCTCCAGGCCCTGGGGGGCTACACCTTC. The chain uses TRBV6-1 and TRBJ1-2, with no clear D. The germline gives CDR1 MNHNS, CDR2 SASEGT. Trimming shortened V by 5 bases and J by 8 bases, and 18 bases separated the two germline ends. This CDR3 comprises 14 residues.

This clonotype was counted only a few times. The CDR3 reads CASSREVGEKLFF. The CDR3 DNA reads as TGCGCCAGCAGCCGTGAGGTTGGAGAAAAACTGTTTTTT. The rearrangement links TRBV5-1 to TRBJ1-4; D gene uncertain. The CDR3 spans 13 residues. The V end was cut by 4 bases, the J end by 8 bases, with 12 bases between. Germline lookup yields CDR1 SGHRS and CDR2 YFSETQ.

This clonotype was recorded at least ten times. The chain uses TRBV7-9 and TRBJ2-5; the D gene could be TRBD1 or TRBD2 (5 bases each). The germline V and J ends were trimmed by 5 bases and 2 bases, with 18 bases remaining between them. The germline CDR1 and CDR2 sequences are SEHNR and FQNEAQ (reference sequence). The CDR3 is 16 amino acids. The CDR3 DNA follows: TGTGCCAGCAGCCCAGGGTCGGGGACGGTGCAAGAGACCCAGTACTTC. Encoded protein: CASSPGSGTVQETQYF.

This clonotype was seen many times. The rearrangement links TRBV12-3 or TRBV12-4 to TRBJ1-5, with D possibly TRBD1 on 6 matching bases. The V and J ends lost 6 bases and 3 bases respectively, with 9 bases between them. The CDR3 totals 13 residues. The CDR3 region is CASRQGHNQPQHF. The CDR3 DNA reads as TGTGCCAGCAGGCAGGGACACAATCAGCCCCAGCATTTT.

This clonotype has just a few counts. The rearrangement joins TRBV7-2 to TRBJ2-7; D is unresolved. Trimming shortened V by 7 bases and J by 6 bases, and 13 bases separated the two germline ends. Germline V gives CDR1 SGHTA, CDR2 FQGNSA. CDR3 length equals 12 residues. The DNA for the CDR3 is TGTGCCAGCACCACGTTAGAGCGCGAGCAGTACTTC. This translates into CASTTLEREQYF.

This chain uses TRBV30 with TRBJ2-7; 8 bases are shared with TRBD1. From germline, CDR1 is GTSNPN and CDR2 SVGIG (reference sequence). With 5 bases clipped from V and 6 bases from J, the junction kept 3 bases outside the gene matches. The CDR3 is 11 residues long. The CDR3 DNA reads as TGTGCCTGGGGACAGGGAACCGAGCAGTACTTC. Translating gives CAWGQGTEQYF.

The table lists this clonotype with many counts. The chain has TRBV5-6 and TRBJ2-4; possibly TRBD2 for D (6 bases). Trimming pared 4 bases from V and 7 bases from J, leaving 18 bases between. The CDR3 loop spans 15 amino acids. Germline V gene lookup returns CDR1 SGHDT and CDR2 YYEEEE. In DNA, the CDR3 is TGTGCCAGCAGCGCCCCGGACCTAGGAGGGAACATTCAGTACTTC. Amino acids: CASSAPDLGGNIQYF.

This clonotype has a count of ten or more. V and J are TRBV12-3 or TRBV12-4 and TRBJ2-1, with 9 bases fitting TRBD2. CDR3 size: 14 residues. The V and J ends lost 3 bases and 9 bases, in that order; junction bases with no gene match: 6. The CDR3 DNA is TGTGCCAGCAGTTTTGGGACTAGCAGTGGTGAGCAGTTCTTC. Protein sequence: CASSFGTSSGEQFF.